This T cell receptor beta chain was sequenced during a study of T cells after yellow fever vaccination. The V end lost 5 bases, the J end lost 8 bases, and 0 bases lay between the germline ends. The CDR3 has 9 residues. TCRdb used MiXCR to reprocess the 5' RACE reads, holding one entry per CDR3 protein. Of fewer than 150,000 distinct CDR3 sequences listed, about 7% are singletons. Study-level points and caveats: Of the clonotypes, a small share occurred in both CD4 and CD8 compartments. FACS-sorted repertoires could contain abundant clonotypes contaminating from the bulk population. Post-booster samples contained most primary-vaccination clones (just under 98% CD4, about 90% CD8).

This clonotype appeared many times. Its target is unknown. This chain connects TRBV23-1 to TRBJ1-4, with D hard to call. TRBV23-1 is an open reading frame, and its role is uncertain. The starting material was CD4+ T cells sorted from PBMCs, obtained about 49 days after the first yellow fever vaccination. The clonotype originates from a man aged 18 to 35 who received the YFV17D yellow fever vaccine. The DNA for the CDR3 is TGCGCCAGCAGTGAAAAACTGTTTTTT. Its protein is CASSEKLFF.